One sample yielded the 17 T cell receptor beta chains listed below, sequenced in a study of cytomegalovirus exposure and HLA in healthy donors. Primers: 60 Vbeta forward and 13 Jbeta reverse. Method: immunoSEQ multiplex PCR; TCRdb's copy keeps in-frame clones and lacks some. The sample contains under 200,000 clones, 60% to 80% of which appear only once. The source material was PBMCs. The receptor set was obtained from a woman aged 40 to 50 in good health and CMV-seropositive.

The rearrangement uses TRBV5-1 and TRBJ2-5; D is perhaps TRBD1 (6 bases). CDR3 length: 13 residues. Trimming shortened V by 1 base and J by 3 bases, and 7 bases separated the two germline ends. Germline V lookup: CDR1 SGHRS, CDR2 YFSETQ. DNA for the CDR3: TGCGCCAGCAGCTTGACAGGGAAAGAGACCCAGTACTTC. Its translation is CASSLTGKETQYF.

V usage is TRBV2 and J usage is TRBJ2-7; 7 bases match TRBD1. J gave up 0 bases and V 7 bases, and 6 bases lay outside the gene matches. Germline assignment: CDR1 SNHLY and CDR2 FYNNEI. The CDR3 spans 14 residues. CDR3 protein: CASTRDSLSYEQYF. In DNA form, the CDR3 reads TGTGCCAGCACCCGGGACAGCCTCTCCTACGAGCAGTACTTC.

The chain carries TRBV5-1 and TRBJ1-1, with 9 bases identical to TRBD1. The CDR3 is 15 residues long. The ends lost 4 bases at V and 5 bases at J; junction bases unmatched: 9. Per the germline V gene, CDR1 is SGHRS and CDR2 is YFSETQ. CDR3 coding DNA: TGCGCCAGCAGCCGAGAACAGGGGGCGAGGACTGAAGCTTTCTTT. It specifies CASSREQGARTEAFF.

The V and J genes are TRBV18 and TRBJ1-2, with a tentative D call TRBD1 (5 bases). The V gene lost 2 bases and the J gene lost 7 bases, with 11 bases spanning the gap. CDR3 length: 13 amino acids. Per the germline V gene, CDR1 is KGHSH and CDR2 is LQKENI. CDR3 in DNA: TGTGCCAGCTCACCATTGGGGGACTCTGGCTACACCTTC. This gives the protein CASSPLGDSGYTF.

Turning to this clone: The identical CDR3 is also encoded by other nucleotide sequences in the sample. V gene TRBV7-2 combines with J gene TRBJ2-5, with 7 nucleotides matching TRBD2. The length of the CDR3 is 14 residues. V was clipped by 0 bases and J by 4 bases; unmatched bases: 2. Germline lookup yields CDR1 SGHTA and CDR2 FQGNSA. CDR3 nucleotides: TGTGCCAGCAGCTTAGCGGGGAGGGGAGAGACCCAGTACTTC. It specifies CASSLAGRGETQYF.

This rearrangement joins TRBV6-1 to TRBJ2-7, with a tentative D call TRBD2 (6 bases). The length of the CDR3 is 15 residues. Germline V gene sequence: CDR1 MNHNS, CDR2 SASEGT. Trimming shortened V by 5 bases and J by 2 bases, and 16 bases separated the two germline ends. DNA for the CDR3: TGTGCCAGCAGTACCTTGGGGGGACGGACCTACGAGCAGTACTTC. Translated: CASSTLGGRTYEQYF.

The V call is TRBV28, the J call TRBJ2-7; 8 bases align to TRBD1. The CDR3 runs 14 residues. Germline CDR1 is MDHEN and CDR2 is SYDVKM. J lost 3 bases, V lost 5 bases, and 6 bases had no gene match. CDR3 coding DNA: TGTGCCAGCAGTGCGGGACAGGAATACTACGAGCAGTACTTC. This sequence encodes CASSAGQEYYEQYF.

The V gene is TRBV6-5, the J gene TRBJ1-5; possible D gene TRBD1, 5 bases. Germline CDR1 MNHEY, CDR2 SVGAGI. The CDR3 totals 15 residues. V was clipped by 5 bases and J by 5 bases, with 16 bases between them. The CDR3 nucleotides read TGTGCCAGCAGTCGGGGCGGGAGTGTAGATCAGCCCCAGCATTTT. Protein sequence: CASSRGGSVDQPQHF.

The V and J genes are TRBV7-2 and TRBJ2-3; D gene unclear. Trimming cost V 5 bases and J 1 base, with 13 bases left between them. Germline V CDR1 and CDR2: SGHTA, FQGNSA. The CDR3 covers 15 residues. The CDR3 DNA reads TGTGCCAGCAGCGTCTCCCCGCAGGGCACAGATACGCAGTATTTT. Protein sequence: CASSVSPQGTDTQYF.

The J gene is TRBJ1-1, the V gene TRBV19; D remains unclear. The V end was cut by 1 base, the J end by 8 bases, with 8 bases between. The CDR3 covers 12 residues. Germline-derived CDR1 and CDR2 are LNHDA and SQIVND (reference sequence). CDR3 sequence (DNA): TGTGCCAGTAGTATAGGGTACCGGGAAGCTTTCTTT. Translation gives CASSIGYREAFF.

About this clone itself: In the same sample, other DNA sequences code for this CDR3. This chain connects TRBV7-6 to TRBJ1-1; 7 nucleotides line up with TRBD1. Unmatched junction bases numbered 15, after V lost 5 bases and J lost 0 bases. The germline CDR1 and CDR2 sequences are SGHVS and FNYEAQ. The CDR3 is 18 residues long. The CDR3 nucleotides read TGTGCCAGCAGCGTGGCGGCTACCCCAGGGGGTCTGAACACTGAAGCTTTCTTT. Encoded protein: CASSVAATPGGLNTEAFF.

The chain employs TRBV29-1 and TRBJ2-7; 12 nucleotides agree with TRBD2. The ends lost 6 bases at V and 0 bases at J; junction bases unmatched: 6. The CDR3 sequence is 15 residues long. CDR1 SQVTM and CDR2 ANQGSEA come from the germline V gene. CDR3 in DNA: TGCAGCGTAGCAAGGACTAGCGGGATCTCCTACGAGCAGTACTTC. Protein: CSVARTSGISYEQYF.

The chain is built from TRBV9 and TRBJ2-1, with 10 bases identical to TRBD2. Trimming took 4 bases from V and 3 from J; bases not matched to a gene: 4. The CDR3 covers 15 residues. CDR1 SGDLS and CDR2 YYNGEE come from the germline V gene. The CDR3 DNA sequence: TGTGCCAGCAGCTCTGGACTAGCGGTCTACAATGAGCAGTTCTTC. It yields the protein CASSSGLAVYNEQFF.

The CDR3 DNA reads TGTGCCAGTAGTATCTCTTACAATCAGCCCCAGCATTTT. It specifies CASSISYNQPQHF. This chain joins TRBV19 and TRBJ1-5; no reliable D call. Germline lookup yields CDR1 LNHDA and CDR2 SQIVND (reference sequence). Deletions cut 3 bases from V and 3 bases from J, with 6 bases between. The CDR3 extends over 13 amino acids.

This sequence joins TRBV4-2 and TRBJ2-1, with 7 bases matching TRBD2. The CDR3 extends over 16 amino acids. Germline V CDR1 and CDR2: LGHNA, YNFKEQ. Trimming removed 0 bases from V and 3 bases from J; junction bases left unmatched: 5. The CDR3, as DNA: TGTGCCAGCAGCCAAGAATCAGCGGGGTACTACAATGAGCAGTTCTTC. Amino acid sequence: CASSQESAGYYNEQFF.

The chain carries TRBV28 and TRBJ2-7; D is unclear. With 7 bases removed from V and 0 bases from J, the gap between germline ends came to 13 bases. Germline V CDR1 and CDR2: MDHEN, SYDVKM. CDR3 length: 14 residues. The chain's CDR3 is CASNRLTGSYEQYF. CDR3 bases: TGTGCCAGCAATCGACTCACCGGCTCCTACGAGCAGTACTTC.

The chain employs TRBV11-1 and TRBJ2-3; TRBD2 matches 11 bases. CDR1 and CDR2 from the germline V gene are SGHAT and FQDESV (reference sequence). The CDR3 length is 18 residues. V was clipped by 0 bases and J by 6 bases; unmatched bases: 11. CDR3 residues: CASSLALLAGADPDTQYF. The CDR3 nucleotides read TGTGCCAGCAGCTTAGCTCTACTAGCGGGAGCTGATCCGGATACGCAGTATTTT.